The sequence of this TCR beta chain was determined in a study of T cell responses to AZD1222 COVID-19 vaccine. Turning to the study itself: Second-dose timings of about 4 or about 12 weeks were pooled.

General study findings and limits: Close to half of spike-specific TCRs reportedly recognize unmutated variant regions.

The table came from immunoSEQ multiplex PCR; TCRdb's copy has only in-frame clones and leaves some out. The repertoire holds 150,000 to 200,000 clones, with about nine tenths as singletons. With respect to this clone: Its antigen is not known.

The germline V gene has CDR1 LNHDA and CDR2 SQIVND (reference sequence). This CDR3 has 14 amino acids. Germline trimming cut 7 bases from V and 8 bases from J; bases unmatched to any gene: 13. The gene calls are TRBV19 and TRBJ1-2; 7 nucleotides match TRBD1. The material sequenced was peripheral blood, taken on day 0 of AZD1222 vaccination. This receptor was taken from an adult in good health. DNA for the CDR3: TGTGCCAGTACCGCCCCGTGGCAGGGGGGAGGCTACACCTTC. Translation: CASTAPWQGGGYTF. Drawing the rest from reference TRBV19 and TRBJ1-2, the complete variable domain is DGGITQSPKYLFRKEGQNVTLSCEQNLNHDAMYWYRQDPGQGLRLIYYSQIVNDFQKGDIAEGYSVSREKKESFPLTVTSAQKNPTAFYLCASTAPWQGGGYTFGSGTRLTVV.